The clone carrying this T cell receptor beta chain was seen a handful of times. The antigen remains undetermined. The record originates from a study of T cells in localized non-small cell lung cancer. The CDR3 totals 11 residues. The V end lost 10 bases, the J end lost 8 bases, and 12 bases lay between the germline ends. Germline-derived CDR1 and CDR2 are MNHNS and SASEGT. Study results and caveats: Median around 56 top-100 tumor clones were shared with paired adjacent lung. The study linked higher blood T cell density to longer overall survival. It was uninvolved adjacent lung that showed the highest T cell clonality, exceeding tumor.

The protocol was immunoSEQ multiplex PCR, while the TCRdb copy is restricted to in-frame clones and leaves out a portion. The sample lists 15,000 to 20,000 clones, roughly four fifths occurring once. Source: peripheral blood, taken before any cancer treatment. This receptor was identified in a male donor aged 60 or over with stage I lung adenocarcinoma. The chain combines TRBV6-1 with TRBJ2-1; perhaps TRBD2 as D (5 bases). CDR3 nucleotides: TGTGCCACCGGGAATAGAGATGAGCAGTTCTTC. It is translated as CATGNRDEQFF.